The present T cell receptor beta chain was sequenced within a study of metastatic and nonmetastatic thyroid tumors. The overall study: Malignant thyroid and benign thyroid patients provided blood and tumor or nodule tissue whose repertoires were compared. Study-level points and caveats: In blood and tumor, TCR beta diversity was reportedly significantly higher in malignant thyroid tumors than in benign nodules.

This CDR3 contains 15 residues. Germline-derived CDR1 and CDR2 are SGHRS and YFSETQ. Trimming pared 3 bases from V and 11 bases from J, leaving 24 bases between. In regard to this clone: Its target is not known.

TCRdb recomputed clones from the PCR reads via MiXCR. The table lists around 12,000 clones, 32% of them singletons. Patients were all untreated before their thyroid surgery. This receptor was identified in a female donor with papillary thyroid cancer or a benign thyroid nodule (not recorded which). Some clones in this sample may be carry-over from other donors' samples. The rearrangement uses TRBV5-1 and TRBJ2-7, with D maybe TRBD2 (6 bases). Material for sequencing was tumor tissue. The DNA for the CDR3 is TGCGCCAGCAGCTGGTTTAGCGGATCCTCCTACGGGAAGTACTTC. As protein: CASSWFSGSSYGKYF.